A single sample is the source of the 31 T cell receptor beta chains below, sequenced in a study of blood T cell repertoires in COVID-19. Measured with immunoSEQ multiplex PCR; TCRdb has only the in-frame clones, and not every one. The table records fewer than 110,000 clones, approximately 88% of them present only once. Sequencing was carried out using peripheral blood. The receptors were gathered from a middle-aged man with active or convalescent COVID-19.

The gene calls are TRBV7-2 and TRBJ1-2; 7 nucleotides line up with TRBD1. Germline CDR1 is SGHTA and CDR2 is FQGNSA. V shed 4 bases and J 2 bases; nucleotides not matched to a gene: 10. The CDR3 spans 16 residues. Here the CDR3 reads CASSSFTGQENYGYTF. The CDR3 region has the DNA TGTGCCAGCAGCTCCTTTACCGGACAGGAAAACTATGGCTACACCTTC.

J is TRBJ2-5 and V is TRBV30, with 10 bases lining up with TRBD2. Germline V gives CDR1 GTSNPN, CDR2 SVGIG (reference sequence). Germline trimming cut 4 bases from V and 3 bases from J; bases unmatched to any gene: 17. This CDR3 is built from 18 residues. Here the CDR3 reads CAWTGFLAGVGGKETQYF. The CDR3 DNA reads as TGTGCCTGGACTGGGTTCCTAGCGGGAGTTGGCGGTAAAGAGACCCAGTACTTC.

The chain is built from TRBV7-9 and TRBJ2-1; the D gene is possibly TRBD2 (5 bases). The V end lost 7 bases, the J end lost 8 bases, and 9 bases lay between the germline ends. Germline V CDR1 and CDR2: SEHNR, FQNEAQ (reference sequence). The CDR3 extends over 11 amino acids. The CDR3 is CASTPGYEQFF. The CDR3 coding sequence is TGTGCCAGCACCCCGGGGTATGAGCAGTTCTTC. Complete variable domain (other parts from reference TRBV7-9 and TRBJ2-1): DTGVSQNPRHKITKRGQNVTFRCDPISEHNRLYWYRQTLGQGPEFLTYFQNEAQLEKSRLLSDRFSAERPKGSFSTLEIQRTEQGDSAMYLCASTPGYEQFFGPGTRLTVL.

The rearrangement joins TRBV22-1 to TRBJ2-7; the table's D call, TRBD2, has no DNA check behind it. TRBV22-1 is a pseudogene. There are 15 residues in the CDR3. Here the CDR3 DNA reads TGTCCTGGGAGGCCACGGTGGAGGGACTCCTACGAGCAGTACTTC. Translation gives CPGRPRWRDSYEQYF.

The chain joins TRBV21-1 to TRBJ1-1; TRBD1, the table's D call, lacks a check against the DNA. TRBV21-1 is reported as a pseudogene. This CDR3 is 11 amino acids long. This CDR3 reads CAIGQGPEAFF. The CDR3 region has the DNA TGTGCCATCGGACAGGGACCTGAAGCTTTCTTT.

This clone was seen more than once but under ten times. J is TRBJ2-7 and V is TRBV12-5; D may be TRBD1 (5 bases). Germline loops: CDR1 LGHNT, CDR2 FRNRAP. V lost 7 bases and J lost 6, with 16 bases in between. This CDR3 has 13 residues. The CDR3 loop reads CASASSSGAEQYF. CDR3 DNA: TGTGCTAGTGCCTCTTCCAGTGGGGCCGAGCAGTACTTC.

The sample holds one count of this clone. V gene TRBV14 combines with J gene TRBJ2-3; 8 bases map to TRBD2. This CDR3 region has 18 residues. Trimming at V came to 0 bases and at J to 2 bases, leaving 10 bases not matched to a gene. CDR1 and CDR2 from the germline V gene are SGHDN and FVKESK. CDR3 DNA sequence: TGTGCCAGCAGCCAAGAGTCTCGCGGGAGGATTTACACAGATACGCAGTATTTT. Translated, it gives CASSQESRGRIYTDTQYF.

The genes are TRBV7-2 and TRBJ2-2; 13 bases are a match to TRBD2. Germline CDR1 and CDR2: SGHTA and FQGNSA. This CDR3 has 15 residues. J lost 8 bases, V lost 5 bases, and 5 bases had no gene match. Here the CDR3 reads CASSGRTSGRGELFF. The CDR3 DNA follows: TGTGCCAGCAGCGGAAGGACTAGCGGGAGAGGGGAGCTGTTTTTT. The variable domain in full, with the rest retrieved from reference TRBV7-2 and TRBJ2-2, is GAGVSQSPSNKVTEKGKDVELRCDPISGHTALYWYRQSLGQGLEFLIYFQGNSAPDKSGLPSDRFSAERTGGSVSTLTIQRTQQEDSAVYLCASSGRTSGRGELFFGEGSRLTVL.

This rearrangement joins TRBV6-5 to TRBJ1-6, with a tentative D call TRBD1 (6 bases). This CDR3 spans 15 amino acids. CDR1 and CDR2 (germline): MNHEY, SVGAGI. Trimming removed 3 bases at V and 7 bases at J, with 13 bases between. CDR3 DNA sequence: TGTGCCAGCAGTTATCTCAGGGGCCTGAATTCACCCCTCCACTTT. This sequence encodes CASSYLRGLNSPLHF.

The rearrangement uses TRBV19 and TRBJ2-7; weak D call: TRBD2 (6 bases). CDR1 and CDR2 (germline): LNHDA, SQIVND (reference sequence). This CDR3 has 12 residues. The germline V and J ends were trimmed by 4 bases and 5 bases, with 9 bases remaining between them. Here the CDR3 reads CASSRRGNEQYF. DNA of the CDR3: TGTGCCAGTAGTAGACGCGGGAACGAGCAGTACTTC.

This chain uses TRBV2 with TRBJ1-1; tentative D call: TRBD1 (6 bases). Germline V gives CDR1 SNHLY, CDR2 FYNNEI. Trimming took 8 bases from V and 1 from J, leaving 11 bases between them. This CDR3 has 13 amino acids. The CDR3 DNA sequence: TGTGCCAGCGCCGCAGGGGAGAACACTGAAGCTTTCTTT. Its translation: CASAAGENTEAFF.

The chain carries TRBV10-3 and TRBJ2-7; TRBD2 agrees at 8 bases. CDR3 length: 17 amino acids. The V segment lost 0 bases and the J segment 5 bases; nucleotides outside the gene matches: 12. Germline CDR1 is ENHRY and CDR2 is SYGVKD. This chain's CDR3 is CAISESELVSGRNEQYF. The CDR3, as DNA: TGTGCCATCAGTGAGTCGGAGTTGGTCAGCGGGAGAAACGAGCAGTACTTC.

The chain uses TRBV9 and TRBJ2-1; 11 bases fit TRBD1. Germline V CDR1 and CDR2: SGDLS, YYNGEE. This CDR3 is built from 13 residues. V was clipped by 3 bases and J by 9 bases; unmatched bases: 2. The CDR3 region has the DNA TGTGCCAGCAGCGCCGGGACAGGGGGTGAGCAGTTCTTC. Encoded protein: CASSAGTGGEQFF.

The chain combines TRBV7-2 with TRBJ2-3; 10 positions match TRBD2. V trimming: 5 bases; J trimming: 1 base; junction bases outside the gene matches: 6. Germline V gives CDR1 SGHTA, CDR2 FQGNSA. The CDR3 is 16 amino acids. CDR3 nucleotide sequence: TGTGCCAGCAGCACAATAGCGGGAGGTGGCACAGATACGCAGTATTTT. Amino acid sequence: CASSTIAGGGTDTQYF.

CDR3 sequence: CASSSDAGVKSTLHF. The CDR3 bases are TGCGCCAGCAGCTCGGACGCGGGTGTGAAGAGCACCCTCCACTTT. The chain employs TRBV5-1 and TRBJ1-6, with D hard to call. The germline gives CDR1 SGHRS, CDR2 YFSETQ. The CDR3 consists of 15 residues. V lost 3 bases, J lost 14 bases, and 21 bases lay in between.

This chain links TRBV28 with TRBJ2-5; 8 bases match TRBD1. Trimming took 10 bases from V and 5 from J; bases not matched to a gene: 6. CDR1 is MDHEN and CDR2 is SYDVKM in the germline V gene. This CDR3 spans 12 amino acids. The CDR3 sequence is CATWTGRETQYF. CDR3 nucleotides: TGTGCCACGTGGACAGGGCGGGAGACCCAGTACTTC.

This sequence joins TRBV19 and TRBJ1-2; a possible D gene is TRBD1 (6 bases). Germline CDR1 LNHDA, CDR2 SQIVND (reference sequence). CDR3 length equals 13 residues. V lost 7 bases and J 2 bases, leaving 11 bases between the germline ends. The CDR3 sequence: CASIGTGNYGYTF. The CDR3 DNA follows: TGTGCCAGTATCGGAACAGGGAACTATGGCTACACCTTC.

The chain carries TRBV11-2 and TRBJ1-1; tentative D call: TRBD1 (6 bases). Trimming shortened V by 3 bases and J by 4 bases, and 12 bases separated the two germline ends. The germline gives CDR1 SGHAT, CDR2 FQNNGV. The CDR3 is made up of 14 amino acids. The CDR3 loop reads CASSFGGAGTEAFF. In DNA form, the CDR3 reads TGTGCCAGCAGCTTTGGGGGCGCGGGCACTGAAGCTTTCTTT.

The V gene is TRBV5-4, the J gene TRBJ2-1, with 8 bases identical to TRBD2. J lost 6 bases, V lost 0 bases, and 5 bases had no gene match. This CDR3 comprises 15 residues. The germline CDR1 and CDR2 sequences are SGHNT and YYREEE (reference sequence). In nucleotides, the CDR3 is TGTGCCAGCAGCTTGGGGGCGGGAGGAGGCAATGAGCAGTTCTTC. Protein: CASSLGAGGGNEQFF. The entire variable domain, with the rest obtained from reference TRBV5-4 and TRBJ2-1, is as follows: ETGVTQSPTHLIKTRGQQVTLRCSSQSGHNTVSWYQQALGQGPQFIFQYYREEENGRGNFPPRFSGLQFPNYSSELNVNALELDDSALYLCASSLGAGGGNEQFFGPGTRLTVL.

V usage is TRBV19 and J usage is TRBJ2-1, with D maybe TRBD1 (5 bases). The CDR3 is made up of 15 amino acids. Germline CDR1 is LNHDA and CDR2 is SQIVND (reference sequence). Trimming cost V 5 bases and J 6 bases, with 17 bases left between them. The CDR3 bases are TGTGCCAGTAGTTCTTTCCTAGGGGCGTCCAATGAGCAGTTCTTC. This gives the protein CASSSFLGASNEQFF.

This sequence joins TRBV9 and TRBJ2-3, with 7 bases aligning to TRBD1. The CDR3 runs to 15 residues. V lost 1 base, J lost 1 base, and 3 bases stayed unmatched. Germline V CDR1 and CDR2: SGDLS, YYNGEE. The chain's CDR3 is CASSVNTGGTDTQYF. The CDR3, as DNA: TGTGCCAGCAGCGTAAATACAGGGGGCACAGATACGCAGTATTTT.

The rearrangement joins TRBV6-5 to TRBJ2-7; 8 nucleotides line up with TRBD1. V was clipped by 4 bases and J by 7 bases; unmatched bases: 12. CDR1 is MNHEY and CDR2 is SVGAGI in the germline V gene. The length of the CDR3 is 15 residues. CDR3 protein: CASSSTGDGPVEQYF. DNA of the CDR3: TGTGCCAGCAGTTCGACAGGGGACGGCCCTGTGGAGCAGTACTTC.

The CDR3: CATVGSGSNEQYF. CDR3 bases: TGTGCCACCGTGGGGTCGGGGTCGAACGAGCAGTACTTC. The rearrangement joins TRBV6-5 to TRBJ2-7; tentatively, D is TRBD2 (5 bases). The ends were cut back, 10 bases at V and 5 bases at J, with 18 bases in the middle. The CDR3 covers 13 residues. The germline V gene has CDR1 MNHEY and CDR2 SVGAGI.

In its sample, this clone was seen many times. CDR3 nucleotide sequence: TGTGCCAGCTCGCATTACGGGTCAGGAAACACCATATATTTT. Translating gives CASSHYGSGNTIYF. The chain is built from TRBV21-1 and TRBJ1-3. TRBV21-1 is designated a pseudogene. The CDR3 runs to 14 residues.

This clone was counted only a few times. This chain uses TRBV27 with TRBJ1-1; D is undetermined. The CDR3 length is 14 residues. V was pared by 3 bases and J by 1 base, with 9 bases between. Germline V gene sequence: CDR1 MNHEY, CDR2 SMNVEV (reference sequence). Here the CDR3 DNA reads TGTGCCAGCAGTTTGACTGAGGAGAACACTGAAGCTTTCTTT. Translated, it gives CASSLTEENTEAFF.

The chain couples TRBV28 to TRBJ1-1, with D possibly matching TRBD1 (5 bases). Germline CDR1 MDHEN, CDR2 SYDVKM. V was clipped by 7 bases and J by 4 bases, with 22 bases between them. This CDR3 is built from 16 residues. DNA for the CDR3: TGTGCCAGCACACCTTCGGGGGGTGGACGCGGCACTGAAGCTTTCTTT. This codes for CASTPSGGGRGTEAFF.

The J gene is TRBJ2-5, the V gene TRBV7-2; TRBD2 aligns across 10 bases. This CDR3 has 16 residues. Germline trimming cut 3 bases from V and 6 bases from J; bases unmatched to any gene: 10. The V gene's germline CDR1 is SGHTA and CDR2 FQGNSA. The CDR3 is CASSFSTSGTTKTQYF. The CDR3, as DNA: TGTGCCAGCAGCTTTAGCACTAGCGGGACTACGAAGACCCAGTACTTC.

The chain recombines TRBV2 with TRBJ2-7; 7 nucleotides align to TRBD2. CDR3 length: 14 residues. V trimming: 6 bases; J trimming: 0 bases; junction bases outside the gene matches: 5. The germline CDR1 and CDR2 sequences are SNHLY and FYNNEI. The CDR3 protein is CASRVLASSYEQYF. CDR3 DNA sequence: TGTGCCAGCAGGGTACTAGCGAGCTCCTACGAGCAGTACTTC. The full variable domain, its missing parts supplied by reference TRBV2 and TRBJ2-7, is EPEVTQTPSHQVTQMGQEVILRCVPISNHLYFYWYRQILGQKVEFLVSFYNNEISEKSEIFDDQFSVERPDGSNFTLKIRSTKLEDSAMYFCASRVLASSYEQYFGPGTRLTVT.

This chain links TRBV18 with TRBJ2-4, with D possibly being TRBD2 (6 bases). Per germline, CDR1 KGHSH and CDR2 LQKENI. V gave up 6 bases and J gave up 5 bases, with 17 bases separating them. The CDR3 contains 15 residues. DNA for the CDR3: TGTGCCAGCTCCCTCCTCCATGGAGGGGAAAACATTCAGTACTTC. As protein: CASSLLHGGENIQYF.

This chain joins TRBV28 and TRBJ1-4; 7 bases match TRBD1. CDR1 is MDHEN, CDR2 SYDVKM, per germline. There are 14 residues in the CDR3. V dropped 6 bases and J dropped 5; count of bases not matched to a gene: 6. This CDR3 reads CASSRGRLNEKLFF. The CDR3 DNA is TGTGCCAGCAGCAGGGGGAGGTTAAATGAAAAACTGTTTTTT.

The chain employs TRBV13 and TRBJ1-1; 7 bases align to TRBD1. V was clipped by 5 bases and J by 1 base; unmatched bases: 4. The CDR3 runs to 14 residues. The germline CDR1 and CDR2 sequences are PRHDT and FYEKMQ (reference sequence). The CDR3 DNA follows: TGTGCCAGCAGCCTCCGACAGGGGAACACTGAAGCTTTCTTT. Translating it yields CASSLRQGNTEAFF.